These 18 T cell receptor beta chains were all obtained from the same sample, sequenced in a study of shared clonotypes between healthy human individuals (dated by TCRdb to between 2020 and 2021). Libraries were built with the immunoSEQ multiplex PCR assay. The immuneACCESS repertoire file appears here via TCRdb, limited to in-frame rearrangements. These files lack a portion of the clones; in checked studies, under half of the deficit traces to unresolved V genes, and the cause of the others is not known. The sample has some 300,000 clones on record, around 70% of them singletons. Of the sample, 10% is held by the ten largest clones. The source material was memory CD4+ T cells sorted from blood. Interpreted using the paper, the cell subset or site label stands for: CD45RA-negative fraction. These receptors were taken from a man aged 25-45 years in good health.

The chain carries TRBV10-1 and TRBJ1-3; the D is unclear. The germline CDR1 and CDR2 sequences are WNHNN and SYGVQD (reference sequence). CDR3 length: 14 residues. V was clipped by 3 bases and J by 0 bases, with 6 bases between them. The CDR3 region is CASSETDSGNTIYF. In DNA form, the CDR3 reads TGCGCCAGCAGTGAAACAGACTCTGGAAACACCATATATTTT.

The chain recombines TRBV5-1 with TRBJ2-1, with D perhaps TRBD2 (5 bases). Germline lookup yields CDR1 SGHRS and CDR2 YFSETQ. The V end lost 0 bases, the J end lost 0 bases, and 13 bases lay between the germline ends. This CDR3 spans 17 amino acids. The CDR3 DNA is TGCGCCAGCAGCTTGGGCGGACTGTACTCCTCCTACAATGAGCAGTTCTTC. The encoded protein is CASSLGGLYSSYNEQFF.

The rearrangement joins TRBV5-1 to TRBJ2-5; tentative D call: TRBD2 (6 bases). Between the trimmed V and J ends, which lost 3 bases and 6 bases, there was a span of 15 bases. There are 14 residues in the CDR3. Germline V CDR1 and CDR2: SGHRS, YFSETQ. CDR3: CASSSAGREQTQYF. In nucleotides, the CDR3 is TGCGCCAGCAGCTCCGCGGGAAGGGAGCAGACCCAGTACTTC.

The sample holds a few counts of this clone. The chain carries TRBV6-6 and TRBJ1-1, with TRBD1 matching 7 bases. The CDR3 is 16 residues long. Germline-derived CDR1 and CDR2 are MNHNY and SVGAGI (reference sequence). The ends lost 0 bases at V and 4 bases at J; junction bases unmatched: 8. DNA for the CDR3: TGTGCCAGCAGTTACTCTTACCCAGGGGGGAGCACTGAAGCTTTCTTT. It codes for CASSYSYPGGSTEAFF.

This sequence joins TRBV5-6 and TRBJ2-7; no reliable D call. The CDR3 sequence is 13 residues long. Germline V gives CDR1 SGHDT, CDR2 YYEEEE. V was shortened by 4 bases and J by 2 bases, with 10 bases between the two germline ends. The CDR3 DNA is TGTGCCAGCAGCAAGCTACCCCCCTACGAGCAGTACTTC. Translating gives CASSKLPPYEQYF.

This chain connects TRBV5-5 to TRBJ2-7, with D possibly TRBD1 on 5 matching bases. Germline V gene lookup returns CDR1 SGHKS and CDR2 YYEKEE (reference sequence). V dropped 5 bases and J dropped 0 bases, with 12 bases sitting between them. The CDR3 has 14 amino acids. CDR3 loop: CASSWEQVSYEQYF. CDR3 coding DNA: TGTGCCAGCAGTTGGGAACAGGTCTCCTACGAGCAGTACTTC. The full variable domain, completed using reference TRBV5-5 and TRBJ2-7, is DAGVTQSPTHLIKTRGQQVTLRCSPISGHKSVSWYQQVLGQGPQFIFQYYEKEERGRGNFPDRFSARQFPNYSSELNVNALLLGDSALYLCASSWEQVSYEQYFGPGTRLTVT.

This chain joins TRBV2 and TRBJ2-1; D possibly uses TRBD1 or TRBD2 (5 bases each). Trimming shortened V by 5 bases and J by 6 bases, and 17 bases separated the two germline ends. The CDR3 totals 15 residues. Looked up from germline, CDR1 is SNHLY and CDR2 is FYNNEI. The chain's CDR3 is CASSPTPSRGNEQFF. The CDR3 DNA is TGTGCCAGCAGTCCCACGCCTTCGAGGGGCAATGAGCAGTTCTTC.

As DNA, the CDR3 is TGTGCCTGGGCGGACTTCACAGATACGCAGTATTTT. Translating it yields CAWADFTDTQYF. This chain links TRBV30 with TRBJ2-3; a possible D gene is TRBD2 (5 bases). The germline V and J ends were trimmed by 5 bases and 2 bases, with 8 bases remaining between them. The V gene's germline CDR1 is GTSNPN and CDR2 SVGIG (reference sequence). The CDR3 consists of 12 residues.

The J gene is TRBJ1-3, the V gene TRBV4-1; TRBD1 matches at 7 bases. Germline V gene sequence: CDR1 MGHRA, CDR2 YSYEKL. The CDR3 spans 16 residues. The junction had 9 bases not matched to a gene; V was cut back by 0 bases and J by 7 bases. Written as DNA, the CDR3 is TGCGCCAGCAGCCAAGATAGGAACAGGGGTTTGAACACCATATATTTT. Translation gives CASSQDRNRGLNTIYF.

The chain recombines TRBV5-4 with TRBJ2-3; D not resolved. Germline V gene data show CDR1 as SGHNT and CDR2 as YYREEE (reference sequence). The V gene lost 4 bases and the J gene lost 8 bases, with 14 bases spanning the gap. This CDR3 region has 13 residues. As DNA, the CDR3 is TGTGCCAGCAGCCTCGATAGTGATGGTACGCAGTATTTT. Its protein is CASSLDSDGTQYF.

CDR3 DNA sequence: TGTGCCAGCAGCGCGACAGGGGGCAATACTGAAGCTTTCTTT. As protein: CASSATGGNTEAFF. V and J are TRBV9 and TRBJ1-1; TRBD1 matches 10 bases. J was trimmed by 5 bases and V by 3 bases; bases with no gene match: 4. Germline V gene lookup returns CDR1 SGDLS and CDR2 YYNGEE. This CDR3 spans 14 amino acids.

The chain is built from TRBV18 and TRBJ2-7, with D uncertain. The germline V gene has CDR1 KGHSH and CDR2 LQKENI. The CDR3 has 11 amino acids. V shed 6 bases and J shed 0 bases, with 3 bases lying between them. The CDR3 protein is CASSDSYEQYF. The CDR3 bases are TGTGCCAGCTCCGACTCCTACGAGCAGTACTTC.

As DNA, the CDR3 is TGTGCCAGCAGCCCGAAAGACAGGGATGAGCAGTTCTTC. As protein: CASSPKDRDEQFF. The chain employs TRBV5-6 and TRBJ2-1, with TRBD1 identical over 7 bases. This CDR3 region has 13 residues. From germline, CDR1 is SGHDT and CDR2 YYEEEE. V shed 4 bases, J shed 8 bases, and the junction held 6 bases outside the gene matches.

The chain is built from TRBV7-2 and TRBJ2-5, with a possible D match to TRBD2 (5 bases). The CDR3 spans 15 residues. Trimming removed 5 bases from V and 6 bases from J, with 19 bases in between. Germline V CDR1 and CDR2: SGHTA, FQGNSA. The CDR3 coding sequence is TGTGCCAGCAGCCGCGGGTTCGCCGGAGGACAGACCCAGTACTTC. It yields the protein CASSRGFAGGQTQYF.

This chain connects TRBV30 to TRBJ1-2; D call uncertain. V lost 8 bases and J 4 bases, leaving 11 bases between the germline ends. The germline CDR1 and CDR2 sequences are GTSNPN and SVGIG (reference sequence). The CDR3 is 11 residues long. The CDR3 DNA follows: TGTGCCGTCTTGTTGGGCTATGGCTACACCTTC. Translating it yields CAVLLGYGYTF.

J is TRBJ1-2 and V is TRBV5-1; D perhaps matches TRBD1 (5 bases). Trimming left V 2 bases short and J 3 bases short, with 11 bases between. Germline lookup yields CDR1 SGHRS and CDR2 YFSETQ. The CDR3 spans 14 residues. The CDR3 DNA reads as TGCGCCAGCAGCTTAGAAAGGGGTGACTATGGCTACACCTTC. It translates to CASSLERGDYGYTF.

This clone was seen only a few times. Other DNA sequences from this sample encode an identical CDR3 as well. The CDR3 coding sequence is TGTGCCAGCAGTCCTCTTGCGGGAGGATACAATGAGCAGTTCTTC. As protein: CASSPLAGGYNEQFF. The chain employs TRBV27 and TRBJ2-1; 8 bases map to TRBD2. V lost 5 bases and J lost 4; bases outside the gene matches: 7. The germline V gene encodes CDR1 MNHEY and CDR2 SMNVEV (reference sequence). The CDR3 loop spans 15 amino acids.

The V and J genes are TRBV29-1 and TRBJ2-5, with 9 bases identical to TRBD1. This CDR3 has 16 amino acids. Germline lookup yields CDR1 SQVTM and CDR2 ANQGSEA. V dropped 2 bases and J dropped 2; count of bases not matched to a gene: 9. As DNA, the CDR3 is TGCAGCGTTGAAAAGGGTTCGGGACAGGGACAAGAGACCCAGTACTTC. Translation: CSVEKGSGQGQETQYF.